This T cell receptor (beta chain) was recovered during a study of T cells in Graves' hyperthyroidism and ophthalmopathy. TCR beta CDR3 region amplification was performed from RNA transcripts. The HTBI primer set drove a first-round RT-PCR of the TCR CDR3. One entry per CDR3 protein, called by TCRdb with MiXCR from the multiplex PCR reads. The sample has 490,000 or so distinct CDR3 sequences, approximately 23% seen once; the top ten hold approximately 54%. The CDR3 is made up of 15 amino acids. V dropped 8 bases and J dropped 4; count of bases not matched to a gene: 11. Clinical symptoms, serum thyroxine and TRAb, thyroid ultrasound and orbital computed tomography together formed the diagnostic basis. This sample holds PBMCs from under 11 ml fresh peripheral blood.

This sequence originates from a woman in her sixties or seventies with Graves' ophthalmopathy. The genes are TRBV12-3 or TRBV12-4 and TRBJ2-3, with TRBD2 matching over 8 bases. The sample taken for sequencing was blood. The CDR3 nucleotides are TGTGCCAGCTCCCCGGGACTAGAGTTTCCAGATACGCAGTATTTT. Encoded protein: CASSPGLEFPDTQYF.